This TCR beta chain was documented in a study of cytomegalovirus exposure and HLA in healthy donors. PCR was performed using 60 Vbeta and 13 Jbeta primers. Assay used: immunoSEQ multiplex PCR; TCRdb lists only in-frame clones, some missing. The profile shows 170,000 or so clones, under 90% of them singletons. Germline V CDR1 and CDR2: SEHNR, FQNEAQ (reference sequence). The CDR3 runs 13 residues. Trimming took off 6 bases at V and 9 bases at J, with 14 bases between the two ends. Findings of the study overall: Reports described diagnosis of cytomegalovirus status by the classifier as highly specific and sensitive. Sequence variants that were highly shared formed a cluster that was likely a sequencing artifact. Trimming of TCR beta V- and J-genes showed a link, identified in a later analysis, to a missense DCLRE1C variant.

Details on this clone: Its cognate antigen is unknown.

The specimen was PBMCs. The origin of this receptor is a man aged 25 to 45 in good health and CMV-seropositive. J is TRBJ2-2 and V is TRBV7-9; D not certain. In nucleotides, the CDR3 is TGTGCCAGCAGGAGTATGAGCGTTTGGGAGCTGTTTTTT. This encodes CASRSMSVWELFF.